These T cell receptor beta chains were read from a single sample in a study of radiation and T cells in renal cell carcinoma. The data were produced by immunoSEQ multiplex PCR, yet TCRdb's version contains in-frame clones alone and is incomplete. The sample holds around 13,000 clones, roughly 34% seen once. The specimen was tumor tissue, collected from a patient whose treatment included radiotherapy and nephrectomy. The receptors originated from a man between 60 and 75 years old with renal cell carcinoma. Both conserved end residues are part of each CDR3.

CDR3 protein	V gene	J gene
CASGPGSNTEAFF	TRBV12-5	TRBJ1-1
CASSLASGSTEAFF	TRBV7-8	TRBJ1-1
CASSPGQVYSNYGYTF	TRBV19	TRBJ1-2
CASSIQGVYYGYTF	TRBV19	TRBJ1-2
CASSAATYEQYF	TRBV5-5	TRBJ2-7
CSVEGPTTPNTEAFF	TRBV29-1	TRBJ1-1
CSVGTANEKLFF	TRBV29-1	TRBJ1-4
CAWSKDMSSYNEQFF	TRBV30	TRBJ2-1
CASSLEVGIGTDTQYF	TRBV5-1	TRBJ2-3
CASRTGTDGNTEAFF	TRBV6-5	TRBJ1-1
CASSRDRGNTEAFF	TRBV6-4	TRBJ1-1
CASSSGQISGNTIYF	TRBV5-1	TRBJ1-3
CASSFGGRLSNQPQHF	TRBV13	TRBJ1-5
CASSEGTGTGYTF	TRBV2	TRBJ1-2
CASSFAHRGTEAFF	TRBV5-1	TRBJ1-1
CASSLTTGSRNEQFF	TRBV5-1	TRBJ2-1
CASSPMRDYGYTF	TRBV5-6	TRBJ1-2
CAWAKGVSPLHF	TRBV30	TRBJ1-6
CASSSRVAGNQPQHF	TRBV7-2	TRBJ1-5
CAWGPGYNEQFF	TRBV30	TRBJ2-1
CASRRREPQHF	TRBV28	TRBJ1-5
CASSPNPAGVKETQYF	TRBV18	TRBJ2-5
CATSRGGRANQPQHF	TRBV15	TRBJ1-5
CASSSGRRGNIQYF	TRBV5-1	TRBJ2-4
CASSQVWGAYNEQFF	TRBV14	TRBJ2-1
CSVKEDLEAFF	TRBV29-1	TRBJ1-1